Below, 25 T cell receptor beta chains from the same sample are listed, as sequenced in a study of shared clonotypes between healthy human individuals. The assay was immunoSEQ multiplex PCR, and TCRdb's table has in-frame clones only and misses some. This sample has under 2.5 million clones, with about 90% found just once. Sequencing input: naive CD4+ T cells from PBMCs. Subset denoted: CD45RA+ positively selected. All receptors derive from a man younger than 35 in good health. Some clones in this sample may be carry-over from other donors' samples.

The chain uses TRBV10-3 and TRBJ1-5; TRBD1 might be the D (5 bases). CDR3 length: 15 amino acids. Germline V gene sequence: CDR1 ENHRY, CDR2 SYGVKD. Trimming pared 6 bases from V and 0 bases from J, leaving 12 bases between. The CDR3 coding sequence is TGTGCCATCAGGGAGGCAGGGAATAGCAATCAGCCCCAGCATTTT. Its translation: CAIREAGNSNQPQHF.

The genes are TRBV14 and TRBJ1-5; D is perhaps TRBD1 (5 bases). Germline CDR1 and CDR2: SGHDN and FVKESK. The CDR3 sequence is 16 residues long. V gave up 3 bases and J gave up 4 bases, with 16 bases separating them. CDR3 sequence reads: CASSQAPGGLNQPQHF. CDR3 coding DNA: TGTGCCAGCAGCCAGGCCCCCGGGGGACTGAATCAGCCCCAGCATTTT.

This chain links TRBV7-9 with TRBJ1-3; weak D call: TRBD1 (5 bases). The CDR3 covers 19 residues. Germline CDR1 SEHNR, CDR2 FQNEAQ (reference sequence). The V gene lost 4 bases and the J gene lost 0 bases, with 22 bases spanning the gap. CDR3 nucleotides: TGTGCCAGCAGCTCCTTTACTTATAAACAGGCCGGCTCTGGAAACACCATATATTTT. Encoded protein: CASSSFTYKQAGSGNTIYF. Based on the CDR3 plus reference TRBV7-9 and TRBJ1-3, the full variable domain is DTGVSQNPRHKITKRGQNVTFRCDPISEHNRLYWYRQTLGQGPEFLTYFQNEAQLEKSRLLSDRFSAERPKGSFSTLEIQRTEQGDSAMYLCASSSFTYKQAGSGNTIYFGEGSWLTVV.

The CDR3 nucleotides read TGTGCCAGCACCGTGGGTGGGGCTCCCTACGAGCAGTACTTC. Protein: CASTVGGAPYEQYF. The chain is built from TRBV6-1 and TRBJ2-7; possibly TRBD1 for D (5 bases). This CDR3 has 14 residues. V was cut by 7 bases and J by 2 bases, with 15 bases left in between. Germline V gene sequence: CDR1 MNHNS, CDR2 SASEGT.

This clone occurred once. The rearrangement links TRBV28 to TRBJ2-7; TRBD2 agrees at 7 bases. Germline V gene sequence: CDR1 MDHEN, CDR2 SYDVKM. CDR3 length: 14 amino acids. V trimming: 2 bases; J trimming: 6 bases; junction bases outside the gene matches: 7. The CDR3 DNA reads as TGTGCCAGCAGTTTAGTTGCGGGAGTCTCCGAGCAGTACTTC. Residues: CASSLVAGVSEQYF.

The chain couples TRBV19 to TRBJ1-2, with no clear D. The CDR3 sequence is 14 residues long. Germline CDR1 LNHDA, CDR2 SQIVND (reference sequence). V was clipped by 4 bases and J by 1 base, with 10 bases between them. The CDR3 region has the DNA TGTGCCAGTAGTACCGTCAGAGATAACTATGGCTACACCTTC. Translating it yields CASSTVRDNYGYTF.

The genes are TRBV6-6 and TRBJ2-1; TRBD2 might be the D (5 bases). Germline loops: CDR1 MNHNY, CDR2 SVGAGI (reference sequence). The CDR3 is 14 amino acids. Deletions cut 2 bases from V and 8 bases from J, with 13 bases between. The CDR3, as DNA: TGTGCCAGCAGTTACGACTACTTACGCGATGAGCAGTTCTTC. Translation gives CASSYDYLRDEQFF.

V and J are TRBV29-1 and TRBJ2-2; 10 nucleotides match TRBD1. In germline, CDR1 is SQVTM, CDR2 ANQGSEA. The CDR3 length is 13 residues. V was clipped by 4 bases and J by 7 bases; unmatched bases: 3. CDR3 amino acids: CSVAGTGDGELFF. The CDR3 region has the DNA TGCAGCGTTGCAGGGACAGGGGACGGGGAGCTGTTTTTT.

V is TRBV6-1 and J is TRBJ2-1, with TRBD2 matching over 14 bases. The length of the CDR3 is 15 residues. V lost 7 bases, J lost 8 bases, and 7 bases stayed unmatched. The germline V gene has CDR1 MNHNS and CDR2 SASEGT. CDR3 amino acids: CASNLGLAGGHEQFF. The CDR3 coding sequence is TGTGCCAGCAACCTTGGACTAGCGGGAGGCCATGAGCAGTTCTTC.

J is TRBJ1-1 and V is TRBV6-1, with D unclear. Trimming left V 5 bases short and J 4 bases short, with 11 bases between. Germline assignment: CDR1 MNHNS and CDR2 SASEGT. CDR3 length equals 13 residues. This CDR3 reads CASSPQLSTEAFF. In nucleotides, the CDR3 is TGTGCCAGCAGTCCCCAGTTAAGCACTGAAGCTTTCTTT.

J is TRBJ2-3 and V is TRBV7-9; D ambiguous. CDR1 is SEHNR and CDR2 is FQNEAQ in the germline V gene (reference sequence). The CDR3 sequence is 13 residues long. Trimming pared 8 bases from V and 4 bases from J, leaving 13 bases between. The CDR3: CASGVRIADTQYF. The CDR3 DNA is TGTGCCAGCGGTGTGAGAATCGCAGATACGCAGTATTTT.

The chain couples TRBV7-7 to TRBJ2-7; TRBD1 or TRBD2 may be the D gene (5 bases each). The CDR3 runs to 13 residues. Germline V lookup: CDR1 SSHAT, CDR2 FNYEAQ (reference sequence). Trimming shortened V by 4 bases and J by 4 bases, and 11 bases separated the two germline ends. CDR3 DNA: TGTGCCAGCAGCTACGACAGAGGGTACGAGCAGTACTTC. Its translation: CASSYDRGYEQYF.

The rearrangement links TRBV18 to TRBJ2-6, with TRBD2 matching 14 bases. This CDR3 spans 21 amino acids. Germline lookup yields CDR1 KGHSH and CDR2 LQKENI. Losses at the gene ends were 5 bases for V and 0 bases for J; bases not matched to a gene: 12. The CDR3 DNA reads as TGTGCCAGCTCAGCAGTCGGGACTAGCGGGAGAGTTCGCTCTGGGGCCAACGTCCTGACTTTC. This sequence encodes CASSAVGTSGRVRSGANVLTF.

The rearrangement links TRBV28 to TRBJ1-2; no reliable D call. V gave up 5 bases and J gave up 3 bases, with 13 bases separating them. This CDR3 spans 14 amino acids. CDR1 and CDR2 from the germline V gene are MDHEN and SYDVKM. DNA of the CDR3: TGTGCCAGCAGTCCTCGGATCCCATACTATGGCTACACCTTC. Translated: CASSPRIPYYGYTF.

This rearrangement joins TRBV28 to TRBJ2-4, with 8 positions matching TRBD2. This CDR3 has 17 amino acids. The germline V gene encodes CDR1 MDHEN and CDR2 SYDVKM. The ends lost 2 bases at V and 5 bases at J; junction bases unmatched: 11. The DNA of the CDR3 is TGTGCCAGCAGTTTAGGTGGGACTAGAGGCTTCCAAAACATTCAGTACTTC. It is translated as CASSLGGTRGFQNIQYF.

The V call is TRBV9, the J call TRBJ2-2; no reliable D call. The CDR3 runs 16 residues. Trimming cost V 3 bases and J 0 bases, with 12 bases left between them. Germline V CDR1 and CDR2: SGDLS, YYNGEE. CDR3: CASSALDASNTGELFF. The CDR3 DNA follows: TGTGCCAGCAGCGCGCTAGATGCGTCGAACACCGGGGAGCTGTTTTTT.

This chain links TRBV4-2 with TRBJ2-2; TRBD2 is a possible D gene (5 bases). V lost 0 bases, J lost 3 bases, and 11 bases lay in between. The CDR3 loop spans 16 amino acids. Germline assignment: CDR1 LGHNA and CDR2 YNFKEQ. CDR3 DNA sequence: TGTGCCAGCAGCCAAGAAGAGCGGAAGTACACCGGGGAGCTGTTTTTT. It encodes CASSQEERKYTGELFF.

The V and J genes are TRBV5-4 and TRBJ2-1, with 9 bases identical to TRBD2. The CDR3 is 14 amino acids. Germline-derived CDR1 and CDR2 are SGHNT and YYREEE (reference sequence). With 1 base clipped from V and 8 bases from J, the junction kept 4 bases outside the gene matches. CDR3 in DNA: TGTGCCAGCAGCTTGAGGCGGGAGGGCGATGAGCAGTTCTTC. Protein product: CASSLRREGDEQFF.

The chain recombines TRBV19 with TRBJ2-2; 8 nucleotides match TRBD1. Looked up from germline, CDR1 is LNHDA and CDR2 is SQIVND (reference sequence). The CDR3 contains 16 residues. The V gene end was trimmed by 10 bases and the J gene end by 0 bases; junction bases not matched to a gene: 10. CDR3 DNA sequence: TGTGCCACCACACTCCGACAGGGGTCGAACACCGGGGAGCTGTTTTTT. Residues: CATTLRQGSNTGELFF. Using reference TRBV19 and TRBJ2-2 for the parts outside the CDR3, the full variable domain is DGGITQSPKYLFRKEGQNVTLSCEQNLNHDAMYWYRQDPGQGLRLIYYSQIVNDFQKGDIAEGYSVSREKKESFPLTVTSAQKNPTAFYLCATTLRQGSNTGELFFGEGSRLTVL.

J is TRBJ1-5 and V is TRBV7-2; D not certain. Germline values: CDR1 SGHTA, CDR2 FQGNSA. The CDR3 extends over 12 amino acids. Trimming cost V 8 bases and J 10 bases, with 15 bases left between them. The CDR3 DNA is TGTGCCAGCGGCCTACCCTTCTCTCCCCAGCATTTT. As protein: CASGLPFSPQHF.

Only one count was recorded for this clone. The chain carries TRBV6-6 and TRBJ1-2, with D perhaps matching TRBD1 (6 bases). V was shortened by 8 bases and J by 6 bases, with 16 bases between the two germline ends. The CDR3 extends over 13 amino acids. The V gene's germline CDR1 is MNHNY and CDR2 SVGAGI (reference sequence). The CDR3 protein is CASVGNRANGYTF. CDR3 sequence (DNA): TGTGCCAGCGTAGGGAACAGGGCGAATGGCTACACCTTC.

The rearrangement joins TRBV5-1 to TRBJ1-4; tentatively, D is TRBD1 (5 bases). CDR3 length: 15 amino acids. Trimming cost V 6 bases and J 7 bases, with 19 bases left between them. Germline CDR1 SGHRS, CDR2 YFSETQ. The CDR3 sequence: CASTALGDRTEKLFF. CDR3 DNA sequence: TGCGCCAGCACCGCCCTGGGTGACAGAACTGAAAAACTGTTTTTT.

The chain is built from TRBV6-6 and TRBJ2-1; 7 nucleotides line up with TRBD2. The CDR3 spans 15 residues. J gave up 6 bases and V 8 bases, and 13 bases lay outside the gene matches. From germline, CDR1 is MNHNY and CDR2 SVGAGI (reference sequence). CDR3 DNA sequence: TGTGCCAGCCAAACCGGGACTACCTCCCCCAATGAGCAGTTCTTC. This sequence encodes CASQTGTTSPNEQFF.

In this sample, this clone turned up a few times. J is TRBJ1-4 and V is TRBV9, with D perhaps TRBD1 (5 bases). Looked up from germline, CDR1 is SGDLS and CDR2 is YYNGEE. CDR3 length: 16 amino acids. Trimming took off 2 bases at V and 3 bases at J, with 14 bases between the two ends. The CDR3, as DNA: TGTGCCAGCAGCGTCATGGGTGGGGGATCTAATGAAAAACTGTTTTTT. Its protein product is CASSVMGGGSNEKLFF.

CDR3 sequence: CAISAGQPEWTGELFF. CDR3 in DNA: TGTGCCATCAGTGCTGGCCAACCGGAATGGACCGGGGAGCTGTTTTTT. The chain is built from TRBV10-3 and TRBJ2-2; D unresolved. Germline lookup yields CDR1 ENHRY and CDR2 SYGVKD. V shed 4 bases and J shed 5 bases, with 17 bases lying between them. The CDR3 runs to 16 residues.